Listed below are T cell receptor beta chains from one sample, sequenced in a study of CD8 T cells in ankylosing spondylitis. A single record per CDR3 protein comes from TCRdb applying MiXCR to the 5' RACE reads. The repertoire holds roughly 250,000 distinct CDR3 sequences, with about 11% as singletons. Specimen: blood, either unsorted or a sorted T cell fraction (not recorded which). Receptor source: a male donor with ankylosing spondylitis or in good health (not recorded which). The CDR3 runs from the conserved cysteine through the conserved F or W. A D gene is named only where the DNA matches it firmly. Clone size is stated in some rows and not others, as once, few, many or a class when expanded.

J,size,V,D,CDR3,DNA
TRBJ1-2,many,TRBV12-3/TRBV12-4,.,CASSLNNGYTF,TGTGCCAGCAGCCTGAACAATGGCTACACCTTC
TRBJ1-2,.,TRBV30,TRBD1,CAWSVDRVKRGYTF,TGTGCCTGGAGTGTGGACAGGGTCAAGCGAGGCTACACCTTC
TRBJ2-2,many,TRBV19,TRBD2,CASSILAGANTGELFF,TGTGCCAGTAGTATCTTAGCGGGCGCGAACACCGGGGAGCTGTTTTTT
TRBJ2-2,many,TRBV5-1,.,CASSSPTNTGELFF,TGCGCCAGCAGCTCACCCACAAACACCGGGGAGCTGTTTTTT
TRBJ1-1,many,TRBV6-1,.,CASTRNLDENTEAFF,TGTGCCAGCACTCGTAATTTAGACGAGAACACTGAAGCTTTCTTT
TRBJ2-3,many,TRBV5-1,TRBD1,CASSPGQFTDTQYF,TGCGCCAGCAGCCCGGGACAGTTCACAGATACGCAGTATTTT
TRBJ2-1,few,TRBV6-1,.,CASSPTWTPNNEQFF,TGTGCCAGCAGTCCAACCTGGACACCTAACAATGAGCAGTTCTTC
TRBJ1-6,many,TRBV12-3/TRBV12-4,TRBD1,CASGQDNSPLHF,TGTGCCAGCGGACAGGACAATTCACCCCTCCACTTT
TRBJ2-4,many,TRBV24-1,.,CATSDPTENIQYF,TGTGCCACCAGTGATCCGACAGAAAACATTCAGTACTTC
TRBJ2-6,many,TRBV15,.,CATSRSGLTNVLTF,TGTGCCACCAGCAGGTCAGGCTTGACCAACGTCCTGACTTTC
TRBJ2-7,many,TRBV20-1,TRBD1,CSARDRGREQYF,TGCAGTGCTAGGGACAGGGGACGAGAGCAGTACTTC
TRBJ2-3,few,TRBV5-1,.,CASSLERSSTDTQYF,TGCGCCAGCAGCTTGGAGAGATCTAGCACAGATACGCAGTATTTT
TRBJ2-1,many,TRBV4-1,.,CASSQGPGVGGSSYNEQFF,TGCGCCAGCAGCCAAGGGCCAGGGGTAGGCGGGAGCTCCTACAATGAGCAGTTCTTC
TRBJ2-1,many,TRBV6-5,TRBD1,CASRRARQGSYNEQFF,TGTGCCAGCAGACGGGCGAGACAGGGGTCATACAATGAGCAGTTCTTC
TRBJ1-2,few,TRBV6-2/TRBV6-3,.,CASSPPELKGSYGYTF,TGTGCCAGCAGCCCACCAGAGCTAAAAGGAAGCTATGGCTACACCTTC
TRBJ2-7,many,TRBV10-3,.,CAISESKYEQYF,TGTGCCATCAGTGAGTCGAAGTACGAGCAGTACTTC
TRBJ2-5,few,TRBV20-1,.,CSAGLGETQYF,TGCAGTGCTGGCCTTGGGGAGACCCAGTACTTC